This TCR beta chain was sequenced for a study of HIV-infected children after antiretroviral therapy interruption (dated by TCRdb to the late 2010s). Broadly, across the study: All eight included children had a CD4+ count above 500 and a viral load below 50 copies/ml, with four on planned treatment interruption and four on continuous treatment. Most participating children had recorded exposure to EBV and CMV. The interruption group had a median age of roughly 9.5 years, compared with 7 to 8 years in the continuous treatment group. In the interruption arm, samples were obtained at week 0, week 12, end of interruption (week 24 or 48), and about 3 years after study end. In the continuous-treatment arm, samples from corresponding weeks 0, 48 and 150 were analyzed. Alongside measurements of thymic output, TCR repertoires of children on planned treatment interruption were compared with TCR repertoires of children on continuous antiretroviral treatment. The full study reports these points: The sorted CD45RA+ naive cells might contain minor non-naive CD45RA+ populations, such as EMRA or stem memory cells. The naive CD4+ Gini coefficient rose by the end of treatment interruption, suggesting clonal expansion, and returned to baseline by 3 years. The low number of patients is regarded as a limitation, and the data should be interpreted with caution. For naive CD4+ repertoires of PTI patients, CDR3 sharing between time points dropped once interruption began, while many sequences were shared between the end of interruption and 3 years later.

Including the terminal cysteine and phenylalanine, the CDR3 comprises 14 residues. Left in the record is the CDR3 DNA by itself, 42 bases read in frame from the first base. Reading the germline V gene gives CDR1 MNHNS and CDR2 SASEGT. The junction carries 14 bases between V and J, which are trimmed by 8 bases and 0 bases respectively. Libraries were constructed by 3' RACE. TCR libraries were generated from RNA by a 3' RACE protocol incorporating unique molecular identifiers so that PCR amplification bias could be corrected. Amplicon libraries were pooled in groups of up to 12 and sequenced on an Illumina MiSeq using v2 2x250 paired-end chemistry. Regarding the original processing steps: Decombinator was used to process the reads, assigning V and J genes and CDR3 and applying barcode-based correction of errors and PCR bias. Repertoires were subsampled to equal depth before Gini coefficient calculation using the R ineq package. CDR3 similarity was assessed with GLIPH, Hamming distance and a shared triplet metric. The public reads were run again by TCRdb, first through fastp at Q25 and then through MiXCR, and only productive beta chains were kept. Each entry merges the rows of one CDR3 protein and shows their most common DNA and genes. TCRdb assigned the V and J calls; the authors' analysis was not used. In all, the sample holds more than 40,000 distinct CDR3 sequences, and around 4% of those were seen once. The leading ten clones occupy roughly 0.7% of the sample.

The treatment or condition label, read with the paper, signifies: PENTA 11 planned treatment interruption arm or continuous ART arm. The participants, all children from the United Kingdom aged 2 to 15 years, had been on at least three-drug ART for a minimum of 24 weeks. Cryopreserved PBMCs containing at least 5 million viable cells were required, and a handful of candidate patients were excluded because of low viable PBMC yield. Using a FACSAria III cell sorter, naive CD4+ CD45RA+ CD45RO- T cells were FACS-sorted out of thawed PBMCs. The sorted cells were fixed, and RNA was then extracted with the RNeasy FFPE kit and afterward with the RNeasy Micro kit. This clonotype came up many times. The antigen this receptor binds is unknown. No clone much larger than this one lies a single base away; base qualities are absent.

The chain couples TRBV6-1 to TRBJ2-7, with the D gene not clear enough to name. The sample here was CD45RA+ CD4+ T cells from PBMCs, pooled from several time points, taken from a donor given antiretroviral therapy, either interrupted or continuous. The meaning of the sample's cell subset or site label: naive CD4+ CD45RA+ CD45RO- T cells. This receptor was taken from a pool of human donors with HIV. The CDR3 loop reads CASSPLPSSYEQYF. The DNA sequence is as follows: TGTGCCAGCTCCCCGCTTCCAAGCTCCTACGAGCAGTACTTC.